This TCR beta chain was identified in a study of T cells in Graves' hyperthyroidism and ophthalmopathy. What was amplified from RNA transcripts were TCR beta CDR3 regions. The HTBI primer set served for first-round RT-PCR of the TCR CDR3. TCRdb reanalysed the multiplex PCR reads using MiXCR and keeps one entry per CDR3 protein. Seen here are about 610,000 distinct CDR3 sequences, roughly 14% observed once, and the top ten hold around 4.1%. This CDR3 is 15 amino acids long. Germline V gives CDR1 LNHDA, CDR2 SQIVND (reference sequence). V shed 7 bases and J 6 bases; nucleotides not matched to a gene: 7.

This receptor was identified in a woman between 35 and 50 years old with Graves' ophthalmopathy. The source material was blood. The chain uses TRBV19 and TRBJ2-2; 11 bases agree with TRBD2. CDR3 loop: CASTSLAGGAGELFF. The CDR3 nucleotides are TGTGCCAGTACCTCTCTAGCGGGAGGTGCCGGGGAGCTGTTTTTT.